One sample yielded the 22 T cell receptor beta chains listed below, sequenced in a study of T cell responses to AZD1222 COVID-19 vaccine. Sequencing was performed with immunoSEQ multiplex PCR; in TCRdb, only in-frame clones are kept and a portion is missing. The data contain 160,000 or so clones, 88% of them singletons. The source was peripheral blood, collected after recovery from COVID-19. The receptor source for this set is an adult who had recovered from COVID-19.

This chain uses TRBV11-3 with TRBJ2-2; D possibly uses TRBD1 or TRBD2 (6 bases each). CDR1 SGHNT and CDR2 YENEEA come from the germline V gene. The CDR3 length is 16 residues. Trimming pared 5 bases from V and 5 bases from J, leaving 18 bases between. This chain's CDR3 is CASSPPEGGSTGELFF. CDR3 nucleotide sequence: TGTGCCAGCAGCCCCCCCGAGGGGGGTAGTACCGGGGAGCTGTTTTTT. The full variable domain, in which reference TRBV11-3 and TRBJ2-2 provide the parts outside the CDR3, is EAGVVQSPRYKIIEKKQPVAFWCNPISGHNTLYWYLQNLGQGPELLIRYENEEAVDDSQLPKDRFSAERLKGVDSTLKIQPAELGDSAVYLCASSPPEGGSTGELFFGEGSRLTVL.

CDR3 loop: CAISGGQGGSYNEQFF. The CDR3, as DNA: TGTGCCATCAGTGGAGGACAGGGAGGCTCCTACAATGAGCAGTTCTTC. The genes are TRBV10-3 and TRBJ2-1, with 8 nucleotides matching TRBD1. With V trimmed by 4 bases and J by 0 bases, 5 bases remained unmatched. Germline V lookup: CDR1 ENHRY, CDR2 SYGVKD. The CDR3 covers 16 residues.

This sequence joins TRBV15 and TRBJ2-2; 7 nucleotides match TRBD1. Germline loops: CDR1 LNHNV, CDR2 YYDKDF (reference sequence). The trim removed 0 bases at V and 4 bases at J, leaving 8 bases unmatched. CDR3 length: 17 residues. CDR3: CATSRDLLQGTTGELFF. The CDR3 region has the DNA TGTGCCACCAGCAGAGATCTTTTACAGGGGACCACCGGGGAGCTGTTTTTT.

The chain is built from TRBV6-2 or TRBV6-3 and TRBJ2-1; 10 nucleotides match TRBD2. The length of the CDR3 is 15 residues. CDR1 is MNHEY, CDR2 SVGEGT, per germline. V was clipped by 6 bases and J by 4 bases; unmatched bases: 6. The CDR3 here is CASSSGTSAYNEQFF. The CDR3 DNA follows: TGTGCCAGCAGCTCCGGGACTAGCGCGTACAATGAGCAGTTCTTC.

This chain connects TRBV7-2 to TRBJ1-5; TRBD1 might be the D (5 bases). Trimming took off 2 bases at V and 2 bases at J, with 10 bases between the two ends. CDR1 and CDR2 from the germline V gene are SGHTA and FQGNSA. The CDR3 spans 15 residues. For the CDR3, the DNA is TGTGCCAGCAGCTTATTTAGGGGCGGCAATCAGCCCCAGCATTTT. It specifies CASSLFRGGNQPQHF.

The rearrangement links TRBV29-1 to TRBJ1-1, with 9 positions matching TRBD1. The junction had 10 bases not matched to a gene; V was cut back by 4 bases and J by 7 bases. This CDR3 is built from 14 residues. Looked up from germline, CDR1 is SQVTM and CDR2 is ANQGSEA. The CDR3 spells CSVAPGQGGGEAFF. CDR3 coding DNA: TGCAGCGTTGCGCCGGGACAGGGCGGCGGTGAAGCTTTCTTT.

The chain uses TRBV11-3 and TRBJ2-7; D ambiguous. Trimming removed 4 bases from V and 5 bases from J, with 12 bases in between. This CDR3 spans 13 amino acids. CDR1 SGHNT and CDR2 YENEEA come from the germline V gene. CDR3 sequence reads: CASSSRALDEQYF. CDR3 nucleotide sequence: TGTGCCAGCAGCTCTAGGGCGTTGGACGAGCAGTACTTC.

This clone is a singleton in its sample. The chain carries TRBV20-1 and TRBJ1-1, with unresolved D. CDR1 and CDR2 (germline): DFQATT, SNEGSKA (reference sequence). Trimming took off 3 bases at V and 3 bases at J, with 11 bases between the two ends. The length of the CDR3 is 13 residues. This CDR3 reads CSASGDSYTEAFF. As DNA, the CDR3 is TGCAGTGCTAGTGGGGATTCGTACACTGAAGCTTTCTTT.

The chain links TRBV7-3 to TRBJ2-3, with D perhaps matching TRBD1 or TRBD2 (5 bases each). Trimming stripped 4 bases from V and 4 bases from J, with 15 bases between. This CDR3 contains 15 residues. Germline V gives CDR1 SGHTA, CDR2 FQGTGA. CDR3 sequence: CASSSPGLDADTQYF. The CDR3 nucleotides are TGTGCCAGCAGCTCCCCGGGGCTAGATGCAGATACGCAGTATTTT.

The gene calls are TRBV13 and TRBJ2-1; 15 nucleotides align to TRBD2. The V and J ends lost 2 bases and 1 base, in that order; junction bases with no gene match: 9. CDR1 PRHDT and CDR2 FYEKMQ come from the germline V gene (reference sequence). The CDR3 length is 20 residues. CDR3 residues: CASSLYQRTSGRVSYNEQFF. The DNA for the CDR3 is TGTGCCAGCAGCTTATATCAAAGGACTAGCGGGAGGGTATCCTACAATGAGCAGTTCTTC. The variable domain in full, completed from reference TRBV13 and TRBJ2-1, reads AAGVIQSPRHLIKEKRETATLKCYPIPRHDTVYWYQQGPGQDPQFLISFYEKMQSDKGSIPDRFSAQQFSDYHSELNMSSLELGDSALYFCASSLYQRTSGRVSYNEQFFGPGTRLTVL.

J is TRBJ1-2 and V is TRBV5-4; 8 bases match TRBD1. CDR3 size: 16 residues. In germline, CDR1 is SGHNT, CDR2 YYREEE (reference sequence). The J segment lost 0 bases and the V segment lost 0 bases, leaving 4 bases of the junction unmatched. CDR3 loop: CASSLETGAANYGYTF. The CDR3 nucleotides are TGTGCCAGCAGCTTGGAGACAGGGGCGGCTAACTATGGCTACACCTTC. Combining the CDR3 with reference TRBV5-4 and TRBJ1-2 gives the whole variable domain ETGVTQSPTHLIKTRGQQVTLRCSSQSGHNTVSWYQQALGQGPQFIFQYYREEENGRGNFPPRFSGLQFPNYSSELNVNALELDDSALYLCASSLETGAANYGYTFGSGTRLTVV.

V and J are TRBV6-5 and TRBJ2-2; no reliable D call. Trimming cost V 0 bases and J 4 bases, with 6 bases left between them. CDR3 size: 14 residues. The V gene's germline CDR1 is MNHEY and CDR2 SVGAGI. The CDR3 loop is CASSYSMGTGELFF. CDR3 bases: TGTGCCAGCAGTTACTCGATGGGCACCGGGGAGCTGTTTTTT.

This rearrangement joins TRBV7-9 to TRBJ2-7; D not certain. V lost 0 bases and J 0 bases, leaving 9 bases between the germline ends. Per germline, CDR1 SEHNR and CDR2 FQNEAQ (reference sequence). This CDR3 spans 15 amino acids. CDR3 coding DNA: TGTGCCAGCAGCTTAGCTTCGGTTTTCTCCTACGAGCAGTACTTC. Translation gives CASSLASVFSYEQYF.

This chain uses TRBV5-1 with TRBJ1-2; D is uncertain. Per the germline V gene, CDR1 is SGHRS and CDR2 is YFSETQ. The CDR3 extends over 13 amino acids. The V end was cut by 4 bases, the J end by 4 bases, with 11 bases between. CDR3 DNA: TGCGCCAGCAGCCTTCAGGACTCCTATGGCTACACCTTC. This encodes CASSLQDSYGYTF.

The J gene is TRBJ1-5, the V gene TRBV25-1; no reliable D call. Trimming stripped 5 bases from V and 3 bases from J, with 5 bases between. CDR1 and CDR2 from the germline V gene are MGHDK and SYGVNS. This CDR3 comprises 12 residues. The CDR3 DNA reads TGTGCCAGCAGTACGGTCAATCAGCCCCAGCATTTT. It specifies CASSTVNQPQHF.

The rearrangement links TRBV7-9 to TRBJ2-1; 9 bases align to TRBD1. The CDR3 loop spans 14 amino acids. Germline V gives CDR1 SEHNR, CDR2 FQNEAQ (reference sequence). The DNA for the CDR3 is TGTGGGGGTTCCGGGACAGGGAAGGCCAATGAGCAGTTCTTC. This encodes CGGSGTGKANEQFF.

The CDR3 here is CASSLLDRGSYNEQFF. The CDR3 nucleotides read TGTGCCAGCAGTTTATTGGACAGGGGTTCCTACAATGAGCAGTTCTTC. This chain links TRBV28 with TRBJ2-1; 9 positions match TRBD1. J lost 1 base, V lost 1 base, and 2 bases had no gene match. Germline loops: CDR1 MDHEN, CDR2 SYDVKM. CDR3 length: 16 amino acids.

A single count supports this clone. The CDR3 loop reads CASSILSQGGEQYF. In DNA, the CDR3 is TGTGCCAGTAGTATATTGTCGCAGGGAGGCGAGCAGTACTTC. The V call is TRBV19, the J call TRBJ2-7; possibly TRBD2 for D (6 bases). Germline V gene data show CDR1 as LNHDA and CDR2 as SQIVND (reference sequence). This CDR3 comprises 14 residues. V lost 2 bases to trimming and J lost 6 bases, with 14 bases between them.

This chain joins TRBV5-1 and TRBJ2-1; TRBD1 agrees at 8 bases. The V gene end was trimmed by 4 bases and the J gene end by 0 bases; junction bases not matched to a gene: 3. The CDR3 loop spans 15 amino acids. Germline V CDR1 and CDR2: SGHRS, YFSETQ. CDR3 residues: CASSPDRASYNEQFF. CDR3 coding DNA: TGCGCCAGCAGCCCGGACAGGGCCTCCTACAATGAGCAGTTCTTC.

The rearrangement joins TRBV10-1 to TRBJ2-7, with 10 nucleotides matching TRBD2. CDR3 length: 16 amino acids. V trimming: 7 bases; J trimming: 3 bases; junction bases outside the gene matches: 12. Per the germline V gene, CDR1 is WNHNN and CDR2 is SYGVQD (reference sequence). The CDR3 is CASNRLAGETRYEQYF. The DNA for the CDR3 is TGCGCCAGCAATCGGCTAGCGGGAGAGACCCGCTACGAGCAGTACTTC.

The V call is TRBV5-8, the J call TRBJ2-3; D remains ambiguous. The CDR3 consists of 13 residues. The V gene lost 4 bases and the J gene lost 1 base, with 7 bases spanning the gap. Germline V gene data show CDR1 as SGHTS and CDR2 as YDEGEE. The CDR3: CASSRTGTDTQYF. The CDR3 coding sequence is TGTGCCAGCAGCAGGACCGGCACAGATACGCAGTATTTT.

The chain employs TRBV4-1 and TRBJ2-3; D unresolved. The V gene's germline CDR1 is MGHRA and CDR2 YSYEKL. Trimming removed 0 bases at V and 1 base at J, with 8 bases between. The CDR3 loop spans 15 amino acids. The CDR3 here is CASSQEGWGTDTQYF. The DNA for the CDR3 is TGCGCCAGCAGCCAAGAGGGCTGGGGCACAGATACGCAGTATTTT.